Reported below is one T cell receptor beta chain. The same CDR3 arises from other DNA sequences in this sample as well. The protocol was immunoSEQ multiplex PCR, while the TCRdb copy is restricted to in-frame clones and leaves out a portion. The repertoire holds approximately 190,000 clones, with roughly 92% as singletons. The data stem from a study of T cell responses to AZD1222 COVID-19 vaccine. V lost 0 bases, J lost 4 bases, and 4 bases lay in between. Germline loops: CDR1 SGHRS, CDR2 YFSETQ. The CDR3 has 12 residues. The TCR was taken from an adult in good health. The sample in question was peripheral blood, obtained on day 0 of AZD1222 vaccination. The gene calls are TRBV5-1 and TRBJ1-2; D is undetermined. The CDR3 DNA follows: TGCGCCAGCAGCTTGGAGGGCTATGGCTACACCTTC. Amino acids: CASSLEGYGYTF.